This T cell receptor beta chain was documented in a study of blood T cells in healthy people across ages. This clonotype was counted between two and nine times. An end of the junction differs from the germline gene, which may be a read error. This CDR3 is 15 amino acids long. Germline loops: CDR1 SEHNR, CDR2 FQNEAQ (reference sequence). Combining a sample-barcoded 5' primer with a J-beta primer mix, a second PCR ran for 7 to 11 cycles. TCRdb reprocessed the 5' RACE reads with MiXCR, giving one entry per CDR3 protein. Of 600,000 or so distinct CDR3 sequences listed, 20% to 25% are singletons. The TCR was taken from a man aged 70-80 years in good health. The genes are TRBV7-9 and TRBJ1-1, with 11 positions matching TRBD1. The sequencing input was blood. The CDR3 nucleotides read TGTGCCAGCAGCTTAGCGAGGACAGGGGGCACTAAAGCTTTCTTT. Translating gives CASSLARTGGTKAFF.